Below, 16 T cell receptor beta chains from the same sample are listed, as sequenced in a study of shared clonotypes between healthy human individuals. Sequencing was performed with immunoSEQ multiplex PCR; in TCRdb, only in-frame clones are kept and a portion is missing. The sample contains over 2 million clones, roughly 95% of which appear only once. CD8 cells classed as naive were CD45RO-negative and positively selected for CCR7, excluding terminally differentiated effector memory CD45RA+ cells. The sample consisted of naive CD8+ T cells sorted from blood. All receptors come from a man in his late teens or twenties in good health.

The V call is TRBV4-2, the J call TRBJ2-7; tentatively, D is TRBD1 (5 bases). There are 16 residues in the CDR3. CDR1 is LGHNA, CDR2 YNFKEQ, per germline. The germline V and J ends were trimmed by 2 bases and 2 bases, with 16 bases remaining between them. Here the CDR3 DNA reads TGTGCCAGCAGCCAACTAGTGGGGCAGGCCCCCTACGAGCAGTACTTC. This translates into CASSQLVGQAPYEQYF.

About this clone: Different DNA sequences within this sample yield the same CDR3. The CDR3: CASSQETSGTYEQYF. The CDR3 nucleotides read TGCGCCAGCAGCCAAGAAACTAGCGGAACCTACGAGCAGTACTTC. The rearrangement uses TRBV4-1 and TRBJ2-7; 8 bases agree with TRBD2. CDR3 length: 15 residues. With V trimmed by 0 bases and J by 2 bases, 3 bases remained unmatched. In germline, CDR1 is MGHRA, CDR2 YSYEKL.

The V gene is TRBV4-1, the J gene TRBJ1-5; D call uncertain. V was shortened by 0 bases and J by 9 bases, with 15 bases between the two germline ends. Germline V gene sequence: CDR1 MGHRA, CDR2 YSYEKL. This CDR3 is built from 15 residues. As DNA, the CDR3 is TGCGCCAGCAGCCAAGAGAACTTACCGGGATGGCCCCAGCATTTT. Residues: CASSQENLPGWPQHF.

CDR3 in DNA: TGTGCCAGCAGTACCACAGTGCCAGATACGCAGTATTTT. As protein: CASSTTVPDTQYF. The genes are TRBV2 and TRBJ2-3; D unresolved. V was pared by 5 bases and J by 4 bases, with 10 bases between. Germline lookup yields CDR1 SNHLY and CDR2 FYNNEI. The CDR3 loop spans 13 amino acids.

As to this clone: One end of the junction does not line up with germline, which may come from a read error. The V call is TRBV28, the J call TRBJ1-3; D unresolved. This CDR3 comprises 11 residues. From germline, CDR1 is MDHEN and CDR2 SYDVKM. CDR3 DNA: TGTGCCATCCGGGGTGGAAACACCGTATATTTT. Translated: CAIRGGNTVYF.

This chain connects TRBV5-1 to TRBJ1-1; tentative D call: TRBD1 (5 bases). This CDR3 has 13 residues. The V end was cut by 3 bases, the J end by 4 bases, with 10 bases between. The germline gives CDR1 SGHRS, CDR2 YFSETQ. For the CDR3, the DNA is TGCGCCAGCAGCTGGGCTGGGGCCACTGAAGCTTTCTTT. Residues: CASSWAGATEAFF.

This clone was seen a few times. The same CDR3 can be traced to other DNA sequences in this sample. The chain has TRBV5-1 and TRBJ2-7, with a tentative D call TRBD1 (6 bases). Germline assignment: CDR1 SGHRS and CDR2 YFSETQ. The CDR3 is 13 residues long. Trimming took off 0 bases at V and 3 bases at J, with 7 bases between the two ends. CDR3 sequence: CASSLDRDYEQYF. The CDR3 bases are TGCGCCAGCAGCTTGGACAGGGACTACGAGCAGTACTTC.

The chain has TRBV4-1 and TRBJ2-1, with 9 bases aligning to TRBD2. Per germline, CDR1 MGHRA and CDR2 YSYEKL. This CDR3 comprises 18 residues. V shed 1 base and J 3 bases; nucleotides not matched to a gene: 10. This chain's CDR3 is CASSQGIAGDVIYNEQFF. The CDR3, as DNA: TGCGCCAGCAGCCAAGGGATAGCGGGAGACGTTATCTACAATGAGCAGTTCTTC.

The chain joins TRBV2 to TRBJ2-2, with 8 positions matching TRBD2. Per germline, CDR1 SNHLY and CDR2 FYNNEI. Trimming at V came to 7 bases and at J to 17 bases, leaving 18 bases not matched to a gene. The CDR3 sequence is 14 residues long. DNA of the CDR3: TGTGCCAGCAAGCTAGCGGGTACCCTCGAGGGGCTTTTTTTT. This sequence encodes CASKLAGTLEGLFF.

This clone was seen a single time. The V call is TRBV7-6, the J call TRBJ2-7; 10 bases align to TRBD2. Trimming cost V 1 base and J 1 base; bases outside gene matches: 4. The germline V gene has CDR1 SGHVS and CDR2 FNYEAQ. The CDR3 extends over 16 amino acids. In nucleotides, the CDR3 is TGTGCCAGCAGCTTAGAGGCTAGCGGGGGATCCTACGAGCAGTACTTC. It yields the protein CASSLEASGGSYEQYF.

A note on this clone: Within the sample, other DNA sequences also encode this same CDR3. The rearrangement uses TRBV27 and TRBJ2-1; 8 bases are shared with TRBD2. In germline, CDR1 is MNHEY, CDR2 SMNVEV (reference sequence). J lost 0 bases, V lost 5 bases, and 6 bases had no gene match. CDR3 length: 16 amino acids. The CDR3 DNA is TGTGCCAGCAGTCCCTCGGGAGGGAGCTCCTACAATGAGCAGTTCTTC. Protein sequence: CASSPSGGSSYNEQFF.

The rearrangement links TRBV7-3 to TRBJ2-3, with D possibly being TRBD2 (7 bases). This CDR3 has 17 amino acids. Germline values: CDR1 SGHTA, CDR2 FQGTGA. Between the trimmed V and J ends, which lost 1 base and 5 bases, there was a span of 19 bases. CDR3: CASSLKGGGGGGDTQYF. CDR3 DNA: TGTGCCAGCAGCTTAAAGGGTGGCGGGGGCGGCGGAGATACGCAGTATTTT. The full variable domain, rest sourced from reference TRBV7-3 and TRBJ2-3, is GAGVSQTPSNKVTEKGKYVELRCDPISGHTALYWYRQSLGQGPEFLIYFQGTGAADDSGLPNDRFFAVRPEGSVSTLKIQRTERGDSAVYLCASSLKGGGGGGDTQYFGPGTRLTVL.

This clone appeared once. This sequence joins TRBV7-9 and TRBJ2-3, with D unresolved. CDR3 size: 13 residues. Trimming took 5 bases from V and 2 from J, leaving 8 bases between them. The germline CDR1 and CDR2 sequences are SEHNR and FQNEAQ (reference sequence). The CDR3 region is CASSPQLTDTQYF. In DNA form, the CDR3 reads TGTGCCAGCAGCCCACAACTCACAGATACGCAGTATTTT.

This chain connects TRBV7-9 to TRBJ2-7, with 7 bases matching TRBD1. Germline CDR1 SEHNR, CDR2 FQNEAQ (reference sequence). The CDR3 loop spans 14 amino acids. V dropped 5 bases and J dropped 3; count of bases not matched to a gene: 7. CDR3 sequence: CASSPVDRDYEQYF. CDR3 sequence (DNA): TGTGCCAGCAGCCCCGTCGACAGGGACTACGAGCAGTACTTC.

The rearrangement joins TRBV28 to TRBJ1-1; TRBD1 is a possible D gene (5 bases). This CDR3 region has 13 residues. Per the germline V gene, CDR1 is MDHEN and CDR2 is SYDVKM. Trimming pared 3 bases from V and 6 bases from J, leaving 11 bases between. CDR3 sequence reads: CASSFRGGSEAFF. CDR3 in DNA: TGTGCCAGCAGTTTTCGGGGGGGGTCTGAAGCTTTCTTT.

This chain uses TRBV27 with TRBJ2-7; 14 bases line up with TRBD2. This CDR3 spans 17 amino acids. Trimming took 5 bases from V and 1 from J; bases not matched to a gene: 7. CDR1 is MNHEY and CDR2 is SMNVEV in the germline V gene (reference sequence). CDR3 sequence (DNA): TGTGCCAGCAGTCCACATGGGACTAGCGGGAGATCCTACGAGCAGTACTTC. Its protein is CASSPHGTSGRSYEQYF.